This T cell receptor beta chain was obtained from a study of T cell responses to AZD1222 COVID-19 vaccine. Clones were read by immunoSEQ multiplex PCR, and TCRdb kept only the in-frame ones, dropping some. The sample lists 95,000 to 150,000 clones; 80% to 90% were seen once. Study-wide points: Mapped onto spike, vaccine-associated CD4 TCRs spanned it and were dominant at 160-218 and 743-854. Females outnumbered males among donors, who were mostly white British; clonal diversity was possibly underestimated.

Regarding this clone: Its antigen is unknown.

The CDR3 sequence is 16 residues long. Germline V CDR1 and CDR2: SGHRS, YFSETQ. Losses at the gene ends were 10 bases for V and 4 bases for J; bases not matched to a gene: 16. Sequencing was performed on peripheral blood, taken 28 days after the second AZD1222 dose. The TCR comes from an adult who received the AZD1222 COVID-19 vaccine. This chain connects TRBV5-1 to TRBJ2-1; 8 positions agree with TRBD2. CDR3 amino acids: CAPSPRGGDTYNEQFF. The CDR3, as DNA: TGCGCCCCCAGCCCCCGGGGGGGGGACACATACAATGAGCAGTTCTTC.